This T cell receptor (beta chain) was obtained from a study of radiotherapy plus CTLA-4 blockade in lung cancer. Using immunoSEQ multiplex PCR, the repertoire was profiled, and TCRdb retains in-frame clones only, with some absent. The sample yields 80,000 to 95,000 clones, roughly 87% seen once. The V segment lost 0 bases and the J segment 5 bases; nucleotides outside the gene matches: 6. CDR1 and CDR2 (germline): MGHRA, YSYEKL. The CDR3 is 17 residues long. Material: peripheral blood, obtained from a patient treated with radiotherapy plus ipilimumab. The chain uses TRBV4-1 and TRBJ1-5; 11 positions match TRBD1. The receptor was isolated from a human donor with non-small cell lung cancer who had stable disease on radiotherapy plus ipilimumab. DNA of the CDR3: TGCGCCAGCAGCCAAGACGGGACAGGGGGGACGTATCAGCCCCAGCATTTT. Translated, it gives CASSQDGTGGTYQPQHF.